Presented here are 6 T cell receptor beta chains from one specimen sequenced in a study of vaccination and CD4 T cells after COVID-19 (dated by TCRdb to between 2020 and 2023). The sample's treatment or condition label is to be understood as: 10-day PBMC culture with coronavirus spike peptide pools or control peptides (ViraFEST assay). CD4+ T cells from unexposed donors were collected before the COVID-19 pandemic (2011-2018). These receptors' antigens are unknown. The library relied on PCR. Sequencing instrument: Illumina iSeq 100. At the Johns Hopkins FTIC core, DNA from the cultured CD4+ T cells underwent TCR sequencing with the Oncomine TCR Beta short-read assay. Genomic DNA was extracted from the cultured CD4+ T cells with the QIAamp micro DNA kit. Clones were called with MiXCR by TCRdb after fastp trimmed the public reads at Q25, and only in-frame beta chains were retained. Rows matching on CDR3 protein sequence are summarized as one entry with the most common DNA and genes. This sample comprises 8,700 or so distinct CDR3 sequences, 28% of them detected only once. Nearly 25% of the sample rests with the top ten.

The sequenced material came from CD4+ T cells from blood, cultured in vitro. The origin of the receptors is a human donor in good health.

By proportion, this clonotype is medium-sized. The genes are TRBV6-1 and TRBJ1-2; 7 bases are a match to TRBD1. This CDR3 region has 13 residues. Germline V lookup: CDR1 MNHNS, CDR2 SASEGT. Trimming removed 7 bases from V and 4 bases from J; junction bases left unmatched: 6. The CDR3, as DNA: TGTGCCAGCATTCCGACAGGGACCTATGGCTACACCTTC. It codes for CASIPTGTYGYTF.

This clonotype was detected only a few times. The chain carries TRBV6-5 and TRBJ1-3; D call uncertain. The CDR3 extends over 13 amino acids. Germline lookup yields CDR1 MNHEY and CDR2 SVGAGI. V lost 2 bases and J 2 bases, leaving 4 bases between the germline ends. CDR3 coding DNA: TGTGCCAGCAGTTACAGGGCTGGAAACACCATATATTTT. It is translated as CASSYRAGNTIYF.

The V gene is TRBV14, the J gene TRBJ2-4; weak D call: TRBD2 (6 bases). Looked up from germline, CDR1 is SGHDN and CDR2 is FVKESK. V was trimmed by 6 bases and J by 11 bases, leaving 26 bases between them. The CDR3 is 16 residues long. The CDR3 bases are TGTGCCAGCAGTCAGAGTAGGGACTCAAAGGTCCCCCTTCAGTACTTC. Encoded protein: CASSQSRDSKVPLQYF. Together with reference TRBV14 and TRBJ2-4, the CDR3 gives the full variable domain: EAGVTQFPSHSVIEKGQTVTLRCDPISGHDNLYWYRRVMGKEIKFLLHFVKESKQDESGMPNNRFLAERTGGTYSTLKVQPAELEDSGVYFCASSQSRDSKVPLQYFGAGTRLSVL.

The chain employs TRBV30 and TRBJ2-3; 10 positions agree with TRBD2. The CDR3 has 17 residues. The junction had 9 bases not matched to a gene; V was cut back by 3 bases and J by 0 bases. Germline V CDR1 and CDR2: GTSNPN, SVGIG (reference sequence). The CDR3 sequence is CAWSTPGLAKSTDTQYF. DNA of the CDR3: TGTGCCTGGAGCACACCGGGACTAGCGAAGAGCACAGATACGCAGTATTTT.

The chain couples TRBV20-1 to TRBJ1-1; D is uncertain. Deletions cut 2 bases from V and 0 bases from J, with 7 bases between. The CDR3 is 13 amino acids. Germline CDR1 and CDR2: DFQATT and SNEGSKA (reference sequence). The CDR3 is CSARWWMNTEAFF. CDR3 DNA: TGCAGTGCTAGATGGTGGATGAACACTGAAGCTTTCTTT.

The CDR3 region is CASSSGGSGNYEQYF. CDR3 sequence (DNA): TGTGCCAGCAGTTCGGGAGGTAGCGGCAACTACGAGCAGTACTTC. The genes are TRBV6-2 or TRBV6-3 and TRBJ2-7, with 7 nucleotides matching TRBD2. The CDR3 is made up of 15 amino acids. V lost 4 bases to trimming and J lost 3 bases; unmatched junction nucleotides: 9. Germline V gene data show CDR1 as MNHEY and CDR2 as SVGEGT.